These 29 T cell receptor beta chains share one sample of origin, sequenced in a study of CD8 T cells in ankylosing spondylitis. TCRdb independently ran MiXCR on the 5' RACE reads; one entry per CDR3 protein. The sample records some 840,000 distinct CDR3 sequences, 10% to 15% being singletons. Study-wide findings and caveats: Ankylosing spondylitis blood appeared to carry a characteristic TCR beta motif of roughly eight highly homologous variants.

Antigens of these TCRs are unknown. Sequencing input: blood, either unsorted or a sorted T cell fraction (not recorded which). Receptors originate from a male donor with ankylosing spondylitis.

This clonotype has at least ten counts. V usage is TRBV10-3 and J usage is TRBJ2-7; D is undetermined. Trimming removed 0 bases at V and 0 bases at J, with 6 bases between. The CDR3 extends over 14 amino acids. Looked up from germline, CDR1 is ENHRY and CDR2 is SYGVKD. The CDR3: CAISESRSSYEQYF. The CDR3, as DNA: TGTGCCATCAGTGAGTCTCGGAGCTCCTACGAGCAGTACTTC.

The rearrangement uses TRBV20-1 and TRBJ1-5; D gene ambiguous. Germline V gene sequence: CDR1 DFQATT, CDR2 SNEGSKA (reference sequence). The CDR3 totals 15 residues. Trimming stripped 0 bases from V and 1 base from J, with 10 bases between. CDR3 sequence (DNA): TGCAGTGCTAGAGATCCCCAGCTGAGCAATCAGCCCCAGCATTTT. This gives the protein CSARDPQLSNQPQHF.

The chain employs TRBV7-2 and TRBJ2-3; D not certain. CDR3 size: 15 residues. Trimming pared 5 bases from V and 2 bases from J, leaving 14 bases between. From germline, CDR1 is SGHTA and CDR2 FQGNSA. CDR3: CASSQRTRITDTQYF. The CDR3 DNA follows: TGTGCCAGCAGCCAAAGAACCCGGATCACAGATACGCAGTATTTT.

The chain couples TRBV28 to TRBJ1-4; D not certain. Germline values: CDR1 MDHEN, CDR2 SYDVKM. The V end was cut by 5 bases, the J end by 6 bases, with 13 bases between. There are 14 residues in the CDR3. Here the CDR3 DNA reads TGTGCCAGCAGTATGATGGCGGCGGATGAAAAACTGTTTTTT. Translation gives CASSMMAADEKLFF.

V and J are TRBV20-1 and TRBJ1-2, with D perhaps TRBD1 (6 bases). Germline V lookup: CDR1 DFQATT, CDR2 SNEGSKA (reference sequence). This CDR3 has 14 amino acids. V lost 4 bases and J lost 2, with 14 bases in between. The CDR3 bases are TGCAGTGCTACGAGACAGGTCCTAAACTATGGCTACACCTTC. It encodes CSATRQVLNYGYTF.

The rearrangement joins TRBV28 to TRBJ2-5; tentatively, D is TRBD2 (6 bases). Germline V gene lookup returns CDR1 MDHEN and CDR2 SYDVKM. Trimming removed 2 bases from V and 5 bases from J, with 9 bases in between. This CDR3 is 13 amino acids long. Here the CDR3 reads CASSLLSGETQYF. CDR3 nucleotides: TGTGCCAGCAGTTTACTCAGCGGGGAGACCCAGTACTTC. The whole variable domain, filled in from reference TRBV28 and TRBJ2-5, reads DVKVTQSSRYLVKRTGEKVFLECVQDMDHENMFWYRQDPGLGLRLIYFSYDVKMKEKGDIPEGYSVSREKKERFSLILESASTNQTSMYLCASSLLSGETQYFGPGTRLLVL.

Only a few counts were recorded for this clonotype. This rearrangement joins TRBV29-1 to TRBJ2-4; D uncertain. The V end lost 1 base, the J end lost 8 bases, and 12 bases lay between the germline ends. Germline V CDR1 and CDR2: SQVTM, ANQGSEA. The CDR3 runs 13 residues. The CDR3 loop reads CSVEAGSPDIQYF. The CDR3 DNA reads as TGCAGCGTTGAAGCCGGGTCCCCGGACATTCAGTACTTC.

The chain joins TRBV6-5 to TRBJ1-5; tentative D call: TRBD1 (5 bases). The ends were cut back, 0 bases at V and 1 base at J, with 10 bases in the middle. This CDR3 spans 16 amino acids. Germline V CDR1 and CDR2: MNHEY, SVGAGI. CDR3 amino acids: CASSYSARVSNQPQHF. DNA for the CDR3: TGTGCCAGCAGTTACTCAGCCAGGGTCAGCAATCAGCCCCAGCATTTT.

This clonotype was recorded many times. The CDR3 nucleotides read TGTGCCAGCAGCTCCCTACCTTTCCAGGGCGTGGAGGGCTACACCTTC. This translates into CASSSLPFQGVEGYTF. The chain is built from TRBV7-6 and TRBJ1-2; D might be TRBD1 (5 bases). The CDR3 contains 16 residues. Between the trimmed V and J ends, which lost 4 bases and 8 bases, there was a span of 23 bases. Germline V gene lookup returns CDR1 SGHVS and CDR2 FNYEAQ.

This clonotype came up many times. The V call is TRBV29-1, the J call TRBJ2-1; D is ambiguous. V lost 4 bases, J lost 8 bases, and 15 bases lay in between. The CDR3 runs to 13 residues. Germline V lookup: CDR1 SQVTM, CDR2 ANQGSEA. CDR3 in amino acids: CSVATPRFDEQFF. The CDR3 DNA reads TGCAGCGTTGCGACTCCGAGGTTCGATGAGCAGTTCTTC.

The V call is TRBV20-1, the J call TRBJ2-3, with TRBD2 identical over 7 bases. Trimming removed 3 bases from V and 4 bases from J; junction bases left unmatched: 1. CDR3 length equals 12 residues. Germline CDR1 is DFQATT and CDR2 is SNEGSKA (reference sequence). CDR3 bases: TGCAGTGCTAGTCGGGAGGCAGATACGCAGTATTTT. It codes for CSASREADTQYF.

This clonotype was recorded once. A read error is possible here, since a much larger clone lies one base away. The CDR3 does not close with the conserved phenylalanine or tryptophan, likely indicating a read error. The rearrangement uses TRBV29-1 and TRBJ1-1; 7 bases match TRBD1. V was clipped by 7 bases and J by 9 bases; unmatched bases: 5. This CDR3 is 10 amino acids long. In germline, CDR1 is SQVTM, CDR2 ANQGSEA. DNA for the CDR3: TGCAGCGCGGGACAGATGAAAGCTTTCTCT. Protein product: CSAGQMKAFS.

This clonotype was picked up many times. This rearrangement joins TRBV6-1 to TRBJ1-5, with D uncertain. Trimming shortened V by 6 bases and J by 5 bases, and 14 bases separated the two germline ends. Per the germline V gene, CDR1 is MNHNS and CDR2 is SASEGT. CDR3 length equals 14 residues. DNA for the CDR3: TGTGCCAGCAGCCCGGGTCCTAATTATCAGCCCCAGCATTTT. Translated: CASSPGPNYQPQHF.

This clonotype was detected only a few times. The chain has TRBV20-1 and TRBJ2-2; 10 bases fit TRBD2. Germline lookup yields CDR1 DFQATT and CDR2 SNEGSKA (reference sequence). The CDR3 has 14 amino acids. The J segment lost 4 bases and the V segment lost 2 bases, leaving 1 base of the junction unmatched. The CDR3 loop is CSARLAGVTGELFF. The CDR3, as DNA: TGCAGTGCTAGACTAGCGGGGGTCACCGGGGAGCTGTTTTTT.

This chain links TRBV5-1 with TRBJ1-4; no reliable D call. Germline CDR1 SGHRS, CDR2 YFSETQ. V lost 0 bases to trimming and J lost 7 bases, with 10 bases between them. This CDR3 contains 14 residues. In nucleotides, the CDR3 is TGCGCCAGCAGCTTGGGGTGGGATGGTGAAAAACTGTTTTTT. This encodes CASSLGWDGEKLFF. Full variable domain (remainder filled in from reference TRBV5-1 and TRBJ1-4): KAGVTQTPRYLIKTRGQQVTLSCSPISGHRSVSWYQQTPGQGLQFLFEYFSETQRNKGNFPGRFSGRQFSNSRSEMNVSTLELGDSALYLCASSLGWDGEKLFFGSGTQLSVL.

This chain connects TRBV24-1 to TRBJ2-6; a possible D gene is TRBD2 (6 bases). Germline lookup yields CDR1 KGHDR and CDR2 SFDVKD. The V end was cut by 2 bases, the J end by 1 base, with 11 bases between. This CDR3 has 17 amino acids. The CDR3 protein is CATSDYRESSGANVLTF. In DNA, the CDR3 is TGTGCCACCAGTGATTATCGGGAGTCGTCTGGGGCCAACGTCCTGACTTTC.

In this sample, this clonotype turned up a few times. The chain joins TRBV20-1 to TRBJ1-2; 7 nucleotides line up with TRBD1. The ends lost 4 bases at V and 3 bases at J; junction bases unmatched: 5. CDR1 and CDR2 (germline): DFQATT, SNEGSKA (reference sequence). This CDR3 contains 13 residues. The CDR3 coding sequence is TGCAGTGCTACCGAAGGGGGCTACTATGGCTACACCTTC. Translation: CSATEGGYYGYTF.

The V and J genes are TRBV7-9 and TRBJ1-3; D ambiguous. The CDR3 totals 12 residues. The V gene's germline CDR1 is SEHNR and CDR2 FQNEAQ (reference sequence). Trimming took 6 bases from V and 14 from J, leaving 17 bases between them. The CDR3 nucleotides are TGTGCCAGCAGTAATTCCGGTTTCTCACTATATTTT. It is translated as CASSNSGFSLYF.

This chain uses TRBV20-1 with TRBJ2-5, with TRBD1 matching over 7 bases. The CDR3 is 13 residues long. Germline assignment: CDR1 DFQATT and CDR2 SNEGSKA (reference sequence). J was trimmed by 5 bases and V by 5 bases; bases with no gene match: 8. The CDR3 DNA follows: TGCAGTGCTCGACGAAGGGGGCGCGAGACCCAGTACTTC. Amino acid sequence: CSARRRGRETQYF.

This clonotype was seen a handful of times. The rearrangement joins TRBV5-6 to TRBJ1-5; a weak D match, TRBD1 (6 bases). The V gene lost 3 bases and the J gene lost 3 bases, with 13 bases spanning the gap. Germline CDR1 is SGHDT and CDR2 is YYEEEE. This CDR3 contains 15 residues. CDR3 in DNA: TGTGCCAGCAGCTCGACAGGACAGATCAATCAGCCCCAGCATTTT. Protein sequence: CASSSTGQINQPQHF.

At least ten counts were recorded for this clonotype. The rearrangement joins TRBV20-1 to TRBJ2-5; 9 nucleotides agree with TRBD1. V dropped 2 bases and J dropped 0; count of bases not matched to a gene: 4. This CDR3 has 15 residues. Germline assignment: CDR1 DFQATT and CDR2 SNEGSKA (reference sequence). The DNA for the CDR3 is TGCAGTGCTAGAAAACAGGGGGCCAACCAAGAGACCCAGTACTTC. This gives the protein CSARKQGANQETQYF.

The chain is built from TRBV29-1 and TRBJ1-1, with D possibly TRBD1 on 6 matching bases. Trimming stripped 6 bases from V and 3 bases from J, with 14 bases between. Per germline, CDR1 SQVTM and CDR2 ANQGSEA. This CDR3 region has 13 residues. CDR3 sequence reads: CSVSGVYDTEAFF. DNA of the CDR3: TGCAGCGTATCAGGGGTATACGACACTGAAGCTTTCTTT.

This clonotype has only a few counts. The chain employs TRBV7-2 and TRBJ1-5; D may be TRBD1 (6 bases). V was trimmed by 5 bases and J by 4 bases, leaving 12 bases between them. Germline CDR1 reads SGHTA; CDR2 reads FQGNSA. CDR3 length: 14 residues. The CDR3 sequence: CASSPDSFNQPQHF. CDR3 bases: TGTGCCAGCAGCCCGGACAGTTTTAATCAGCCCCAGCATTTT.

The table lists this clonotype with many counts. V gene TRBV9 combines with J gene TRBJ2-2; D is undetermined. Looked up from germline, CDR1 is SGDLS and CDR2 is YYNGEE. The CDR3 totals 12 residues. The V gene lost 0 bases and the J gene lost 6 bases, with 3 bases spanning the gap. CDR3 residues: CASSVGPGELFF. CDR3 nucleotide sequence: TGTGCCAGCAGCGTAGGCCCCGGGGAGCTGTTTTTT.

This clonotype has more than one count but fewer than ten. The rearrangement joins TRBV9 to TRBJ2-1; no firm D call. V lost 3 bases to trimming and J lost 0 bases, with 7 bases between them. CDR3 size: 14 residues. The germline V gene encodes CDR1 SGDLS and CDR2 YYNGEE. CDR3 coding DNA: TGTGCCAGCAGCGGCAGGCGCTCCTACAATGAGCAGTTCTTC. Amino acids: CASSGRRSYNEQFF.

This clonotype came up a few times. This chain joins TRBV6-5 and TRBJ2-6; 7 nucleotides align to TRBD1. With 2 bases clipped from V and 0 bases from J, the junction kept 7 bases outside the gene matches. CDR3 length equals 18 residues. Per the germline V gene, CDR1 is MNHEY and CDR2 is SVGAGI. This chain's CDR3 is CASSYQTGKTSGANVLTF. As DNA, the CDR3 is TGTGCCAGCAGTTACCAGACAGGGAAAACCTCTGGGGCCAACGTCCTGACTTTC.

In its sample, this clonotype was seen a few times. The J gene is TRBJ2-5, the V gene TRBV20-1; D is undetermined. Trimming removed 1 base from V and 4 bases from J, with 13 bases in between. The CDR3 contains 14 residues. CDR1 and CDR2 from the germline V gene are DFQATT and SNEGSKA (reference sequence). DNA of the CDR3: TGCAGTGCTAGAGGAAGGGTTTTCCTAGAGACCCAGTACTTC. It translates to CSARGRVFLETQYF.

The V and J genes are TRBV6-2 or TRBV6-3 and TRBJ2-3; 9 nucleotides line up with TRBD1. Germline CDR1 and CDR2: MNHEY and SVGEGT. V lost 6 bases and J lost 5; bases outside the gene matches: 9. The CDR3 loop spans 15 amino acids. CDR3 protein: CASRLTGGRGDTQYF. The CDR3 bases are TGTGCCAGCAGGCTCACAGGGGGCAGGGGAGATACGCAGTATTTT.

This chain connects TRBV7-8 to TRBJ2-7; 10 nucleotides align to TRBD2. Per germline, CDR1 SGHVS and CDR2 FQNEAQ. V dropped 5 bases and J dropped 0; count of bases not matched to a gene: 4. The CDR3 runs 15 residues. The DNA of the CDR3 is TGTGCCAGCAGCACCACTAGCGGGGCCTCCTACGAGCAGTACTTC. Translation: CASSTTSGASYEQYF.